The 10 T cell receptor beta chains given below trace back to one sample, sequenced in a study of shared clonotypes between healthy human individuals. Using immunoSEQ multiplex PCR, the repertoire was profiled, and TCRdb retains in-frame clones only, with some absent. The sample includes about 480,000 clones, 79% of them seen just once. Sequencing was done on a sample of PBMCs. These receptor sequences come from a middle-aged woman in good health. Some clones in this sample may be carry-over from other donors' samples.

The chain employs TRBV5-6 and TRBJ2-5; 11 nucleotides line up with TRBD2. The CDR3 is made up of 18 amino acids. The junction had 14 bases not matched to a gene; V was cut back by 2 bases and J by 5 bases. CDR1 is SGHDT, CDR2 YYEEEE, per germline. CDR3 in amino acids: CASSFDRIAGGPRETQYF. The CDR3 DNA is TGTGCCAGCAGCTTTGATAGAATAGCGGGAGGGCCGAGGGAGACCCAGTACTTC.

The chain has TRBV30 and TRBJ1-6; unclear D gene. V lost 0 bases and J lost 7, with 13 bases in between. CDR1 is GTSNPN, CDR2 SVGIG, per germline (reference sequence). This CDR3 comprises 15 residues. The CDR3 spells CAWSVRAAGNSPLHF. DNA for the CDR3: TGTGCCTGGAGTGTAAGGGCGGCAGGCAATTCACCCCTCCACTTT.

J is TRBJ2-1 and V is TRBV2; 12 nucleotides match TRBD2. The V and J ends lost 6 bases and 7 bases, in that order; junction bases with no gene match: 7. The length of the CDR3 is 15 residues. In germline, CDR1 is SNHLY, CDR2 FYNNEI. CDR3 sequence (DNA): TGTGCCAGCAGGGCGACTAGCGGGAGTAGGAATGAGCAGTTCTTC. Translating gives CASRATSGSRNEQFF.

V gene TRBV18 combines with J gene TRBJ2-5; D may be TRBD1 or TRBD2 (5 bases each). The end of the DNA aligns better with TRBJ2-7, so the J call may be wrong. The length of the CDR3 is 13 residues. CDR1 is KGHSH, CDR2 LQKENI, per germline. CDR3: CASSPRDGSEQYF. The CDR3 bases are TGTGCCAGCTCACCAAGGGACGGCAGCGAGCAGTACTTC.

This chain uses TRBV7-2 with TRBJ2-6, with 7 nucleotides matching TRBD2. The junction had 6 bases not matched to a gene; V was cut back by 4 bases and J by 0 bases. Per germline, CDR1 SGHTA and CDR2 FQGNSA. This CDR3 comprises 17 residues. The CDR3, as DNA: TGTGCCAGCAGCTGGGTGGCGGGAGCCTCTGGGGCCAACGTCCTGACTTTC. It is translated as CASSWVAGASGANVLTF.

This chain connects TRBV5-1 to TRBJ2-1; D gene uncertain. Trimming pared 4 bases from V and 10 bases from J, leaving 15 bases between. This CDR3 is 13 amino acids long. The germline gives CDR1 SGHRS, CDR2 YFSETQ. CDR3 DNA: TGCGCCAGCAGCGCCAACGTAGCTTCCGAGCAGTTCTTC. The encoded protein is CASSANVASEQFF.

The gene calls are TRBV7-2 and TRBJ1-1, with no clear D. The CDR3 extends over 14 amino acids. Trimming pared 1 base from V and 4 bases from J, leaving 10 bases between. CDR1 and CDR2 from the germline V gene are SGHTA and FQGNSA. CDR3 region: CASSLVGQVTEAFF. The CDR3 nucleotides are TGTGCCAGCAGCTTAGTTGGGCAGGTCACTGAAGCTTTCTTT.

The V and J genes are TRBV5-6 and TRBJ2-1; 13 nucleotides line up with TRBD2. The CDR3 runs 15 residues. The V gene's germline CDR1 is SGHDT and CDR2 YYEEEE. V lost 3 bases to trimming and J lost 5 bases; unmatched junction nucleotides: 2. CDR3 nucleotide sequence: TGTGCCAGCAGCTCCGGGACTAGCGGGGACAATGAGCAGTTCTTC. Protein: CASSSGTSGDNEQFF.

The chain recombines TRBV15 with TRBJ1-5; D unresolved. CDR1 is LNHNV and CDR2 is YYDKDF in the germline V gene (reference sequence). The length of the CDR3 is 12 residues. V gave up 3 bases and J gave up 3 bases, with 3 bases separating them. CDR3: CATSSPNQPQHF. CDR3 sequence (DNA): TGTGCCACCAGCAGTCCCAATCAGCCCCAGCATTTT. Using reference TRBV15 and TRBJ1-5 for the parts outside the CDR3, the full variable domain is DAMVIQNPRYQVTQFGKPVTLSCSQTLNHNVMYWYQQKSSQAPKLLFHYYDKDFNNEADTPDNFQSRRPNTSFCFLDIRSPGLGDTAMYLCATSSPNQPQHFGDGTRLSIL.

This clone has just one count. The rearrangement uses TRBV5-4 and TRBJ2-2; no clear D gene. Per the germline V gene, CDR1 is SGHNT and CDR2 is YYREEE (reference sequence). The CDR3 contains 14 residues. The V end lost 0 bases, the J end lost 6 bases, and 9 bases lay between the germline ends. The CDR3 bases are TGTGCCAGCAGCTTGGTTTCTGGGGCCGGGGAGCTGTTTTTT. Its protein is CASSLVSGAGELFF.